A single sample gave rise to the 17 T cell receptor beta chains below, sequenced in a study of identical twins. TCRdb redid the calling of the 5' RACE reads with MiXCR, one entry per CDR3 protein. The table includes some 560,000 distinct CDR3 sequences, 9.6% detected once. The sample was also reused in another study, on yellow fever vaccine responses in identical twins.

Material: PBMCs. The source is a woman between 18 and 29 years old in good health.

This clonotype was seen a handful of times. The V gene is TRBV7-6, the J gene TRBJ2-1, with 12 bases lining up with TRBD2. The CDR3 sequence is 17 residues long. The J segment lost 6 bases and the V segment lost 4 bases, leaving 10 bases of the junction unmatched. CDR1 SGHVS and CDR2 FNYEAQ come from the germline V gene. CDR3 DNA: TGTGCCAGCAGCTCTAGCGGGGGGGCCTTAGGAAGCAATGAGCAGTTCTTC. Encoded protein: CASSSSGGALGSNEQFF.

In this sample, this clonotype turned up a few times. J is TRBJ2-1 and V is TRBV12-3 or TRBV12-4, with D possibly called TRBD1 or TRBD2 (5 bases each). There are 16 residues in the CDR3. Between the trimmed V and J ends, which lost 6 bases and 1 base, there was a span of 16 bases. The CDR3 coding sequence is TGTGCCAGCAGACCAAGAAGGGACCGTTCCTACAATGAGCAGTTCTTC. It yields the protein CASRPRRDRSYNEQFF.

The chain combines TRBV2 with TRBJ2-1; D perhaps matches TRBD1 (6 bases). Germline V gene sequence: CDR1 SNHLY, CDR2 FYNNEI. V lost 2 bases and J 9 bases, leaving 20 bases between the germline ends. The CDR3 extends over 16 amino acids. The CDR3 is CASSEMAGAHRFEQFF. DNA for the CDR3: TGTGCCAGCAGTGAAATGGCAGGGGCTCATCGGTTTGAGCAGTTCTTC.

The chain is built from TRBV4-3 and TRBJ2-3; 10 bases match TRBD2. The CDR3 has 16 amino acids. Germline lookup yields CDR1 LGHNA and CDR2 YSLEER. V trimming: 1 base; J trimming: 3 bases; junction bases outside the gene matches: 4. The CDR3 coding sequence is TGCGCCAGCAGCCAAGCCGGAGCGGGAGGGACAGATACGCAGTATTTT. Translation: CASSQAGAGGTDTQYF.

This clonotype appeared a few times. CDR3 in DNA: TGTGCCAGCAGCCGCCTAAGCCCGGACAGGGGGACCGGGGAGCTGTTTTTT. It translates to CASSRLSPDRGTGELFF. The chain has TRBV7-6 and TRBJ2-2; 10 nucleotides align to TRBD1. CDR1 and CDR2 from the germline V gene are SGHVS and FNYEAQ. V shed 5 bases, J shed 5 bases, and the junction held 11 bases outside the gene matches. CDR3 length equals 17 residues.

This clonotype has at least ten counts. The CDR3 reads CASSLLADTQYF. In DNA form, the CDR3 reads TGTGCCAGCAGCCTCCTGGCAGATACGCAGTATTTT. The chain recombines TRBV7-2 with TRBJ2-3; D ambiguous. The CDR3 is 12 amino acids. Per the germline V gene, CDR1 is SGHTA and CDR2 is FQGNSA. Trimming stripped 5 bases from V and 4 bases from J, with 7 bases between. The full variable domain, with the rest looked up from reference TRBV7-2 and TRBJ2-3, is GAGVSQSPSNKVTEKGKDVELRCDPISGHTALYWYRQSLGQGLEFLIYFQGNSAPDKSGLPSDRFSAERTGGSVSTLTIQRTQQEDSAVYLCASSLLADTQYFGPGTRLTVL.

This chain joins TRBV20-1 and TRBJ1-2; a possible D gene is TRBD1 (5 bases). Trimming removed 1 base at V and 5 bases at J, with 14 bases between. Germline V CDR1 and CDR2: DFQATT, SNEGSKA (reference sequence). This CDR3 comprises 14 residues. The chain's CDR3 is CSARGSGGEYGYTF. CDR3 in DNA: TGCAGTGCTAGAGGGTCTGGGGGAGAGTATGGCTACACCTTC.

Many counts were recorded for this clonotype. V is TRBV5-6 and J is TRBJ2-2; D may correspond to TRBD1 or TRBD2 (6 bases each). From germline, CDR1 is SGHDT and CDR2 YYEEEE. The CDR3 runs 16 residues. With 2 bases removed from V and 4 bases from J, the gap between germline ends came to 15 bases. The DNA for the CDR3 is TGTGCCAGCAGCTTCGTAAGGGGGGTGAGCACCGGGGAGCTGTTTTTT. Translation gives CASSFVRGVSTGELFF.

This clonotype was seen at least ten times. Here the CDR3 DNA reads TGCGCCAGCAGCCGAGGACAGATAGAAGGGGAGCAGTACTTC. It specifies CASSRGQIEGEQYF. The V and J genes are TRBV5-1 and TRBJ2-7; D may be TRBD1 (6 bases). Germline lookup yields CDR1 SGHRS and CDR2 YFSETQ. V lost 4 bases and J 7 bases, leaving 18 bases between the germline ends. CDR3 size: 14 residues.

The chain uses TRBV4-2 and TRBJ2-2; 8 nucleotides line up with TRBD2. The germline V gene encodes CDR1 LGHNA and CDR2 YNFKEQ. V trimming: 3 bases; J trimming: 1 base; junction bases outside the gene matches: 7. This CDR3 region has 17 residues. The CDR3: CASSHPNGGGNTGELFF. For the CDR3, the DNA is TGTGCCAGCAGCCATCCGAACGGGGGGGGGAACACCGGGGAGCTGTTTTTT.

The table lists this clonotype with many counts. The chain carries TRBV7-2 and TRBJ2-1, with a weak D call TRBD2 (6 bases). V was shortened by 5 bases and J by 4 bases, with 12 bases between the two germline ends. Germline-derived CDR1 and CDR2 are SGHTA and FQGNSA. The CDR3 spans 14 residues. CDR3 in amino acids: CASSQTGVYNEQFF. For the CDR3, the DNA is TGTGCCAGCAGCCAAACGGGGGTATACAATGAGCAGTTCTTC.

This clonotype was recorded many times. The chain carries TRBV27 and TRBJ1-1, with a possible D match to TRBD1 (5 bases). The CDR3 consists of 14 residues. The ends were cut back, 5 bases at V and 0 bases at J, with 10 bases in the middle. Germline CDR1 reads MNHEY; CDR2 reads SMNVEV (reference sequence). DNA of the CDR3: TGTGCCAGCAGTCCCCGGACAATGAACACTGAAGCTTTCTTT. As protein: CASSPRTMNTEAFF.

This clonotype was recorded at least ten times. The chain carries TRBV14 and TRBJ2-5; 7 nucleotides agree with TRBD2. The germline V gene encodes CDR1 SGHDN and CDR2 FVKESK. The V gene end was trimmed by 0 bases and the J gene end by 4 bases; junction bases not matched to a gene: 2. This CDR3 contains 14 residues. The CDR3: CASSQELAGETQYF. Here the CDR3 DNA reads TGTGCCAGCAGCCAAGAATTAGCGGGAGAGACCCAGTACTTC.

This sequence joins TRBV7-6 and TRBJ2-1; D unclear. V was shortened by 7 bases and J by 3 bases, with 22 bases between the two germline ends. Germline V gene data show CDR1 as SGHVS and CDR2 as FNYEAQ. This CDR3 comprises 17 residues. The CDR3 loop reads CASTEASGVYVYNEQFF. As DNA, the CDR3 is TGTGCCAGCACCGAAGCAAGTGGGGTTTATGTCTACAATGAGCAGTTCTTC.

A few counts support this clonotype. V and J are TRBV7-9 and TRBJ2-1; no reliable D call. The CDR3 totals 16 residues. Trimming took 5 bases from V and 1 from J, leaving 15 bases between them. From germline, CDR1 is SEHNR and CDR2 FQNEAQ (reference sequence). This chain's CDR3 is CASSAPSGKSYNEQFF. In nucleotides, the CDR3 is TGTGCCAGCAGCGCCCCGTCGGGTAAATCCTACAATGAGCAGTTCTTC.

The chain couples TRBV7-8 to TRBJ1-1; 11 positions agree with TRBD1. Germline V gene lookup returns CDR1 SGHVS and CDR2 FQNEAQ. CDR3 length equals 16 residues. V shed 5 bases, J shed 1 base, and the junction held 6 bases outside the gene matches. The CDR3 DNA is TGTGCCAGCAGCCGAATTGGGACAGGGGGGAACACTGAAGCTTTCTTT. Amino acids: CASSRIGTGGNTEAFF.

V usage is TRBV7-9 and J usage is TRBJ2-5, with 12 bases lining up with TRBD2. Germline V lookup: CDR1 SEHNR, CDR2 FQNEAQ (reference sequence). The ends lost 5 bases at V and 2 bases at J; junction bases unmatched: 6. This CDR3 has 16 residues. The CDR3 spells CASSMGLAGTQETQYF. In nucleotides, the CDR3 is TGTGCCAGCAGCATGGGACTAGCGGGTACACAAGAGACCCAGTACTTC. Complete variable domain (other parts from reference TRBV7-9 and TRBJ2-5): DTGVSQNPRHKITKRGQNVTFRCDPISEHNRLYWYRQTLGQGPEFLTYFQNEAQLEKSRLLSDRFSAERPKGSFSTLEIQRTEQGDSAMYLCASSMGLAGTQETQYFGPGTRLLVL.